This T cell receptor beta chain was retrieved from a study of T cell repertoires in aging, cancer and after chemotherapy. Study details: Repeat sampling of healthy donors over several months to years showed clear clonal overlap.

V was trimmed by 8 bases and J by 10 bases, leaving 20 bases between them. The length of the CDR3 is 13 residues. Per the germline V gene, CDR1 is LNHNV and CDR2 is YYDKDF (reference sequence). As concerns this clonotype: Its matching antigen is unknown.

General study results and limits: Age-matched healthy donors had significantly more diverse, less clonal blood TCR repertoires than untreated cancer patients.

TCR beta rearrangements were amplified from peripheral blood genomic DNA. Rearranged V-D-J TRB sequences were amplified with a mixed TRB-A/B primer pool. TCRdb re-called the multiplex PCR reads through MiXCR, storing one row per CDR3 protein. The sample shows about 4,900 distinct CDR3 sequences, roughly 49% of them seen only once. The J gene is TRBJ1-1, the V gene TRBV15; TRBD1 might be the D (6 bases). The sample comprised blood. The source is a human donor in good health. CDR3 sequence: CATATDSEIGAFF. The CDR3 region has the DNA TGTGCCACCGCGACGGACAGTGAGATAGGAGCTTTCTTT.